The 26 T cell receptor beta chains below all came from one sample that was sequenced in a study of siplizumab effects on memory and regulatory T cells. The table came from immunoSEQ multiplex PCR; TCRdb's copy has only in-frame clones and leaves some out. In the table there are about 62,000 clones, roughly 78% of which are singletons. The specimen sequenced was memory CD4+ T cells sorted from blood. These receptors originate from a human donor in good health.

A single count supports this clone. The chain recombines TRBV5-1 with TRBJ2-7; 8 bases align to TRBD1. The germline V gene has CDR1 SGHRS and CDR2 YFSETQ. The V gene end was trimmed by 0 bases and the J gene end by 4 bases; junction bases not matched to a gene: 6. The CDR3 covers 15 residues. CDR3 protein: CASSLAGGDTYEQYF. The CDR3 region has the DNA TGCGCCAGCAGCTTGGCAGGGGGCGACACTTACGAGCAGTACTTC.

The rearrangement joins TRBV18 to TRBJ2-5; 8 positions agree with TRBD2. The CDR3 has 14 residues. Germline CDR1 KGHSH, CDR2 LQKENI. V dropped 3 bases and J dropped 1; count of bases not matched to a gene: 1. The CDR3 DNA sequence: TGTGCCAGCTCACCCGGACTAGCCCAAGAGACCCAGTACTTC. Translating gives CASSPGLAQETQYF. The variable domain in full, completed from reference TRBV18 and TRBJ2-5, reads NAGVMQNPRHLVRRRGQEARLRCSPMKGHSHVYWYRQLPEEGLKFMVYLQKENIIDESGMPKERFSAEFPKEGPSILRIQQVVRGDSAAYFCASSPGLAQETQYFGPGTRLLVL.

The CDR3 DNA reads as TGTGCCAGCAGCCCAGGGGGGGCAGGGAAAACTTTGTCGAGAAACACCATATATTTT. As protein: CASSPGGAGKTLSRNTIYF. The chain is built from TRBV7-2 and TRBJ1-3, with TRBD1 matching over 7 bases. The length of the CDR3 is 19 residues. The junction had 21 bases not matched to a gene; V was cut back by 5 bases and J by 5 bases. Germline V CDR1 and CDR2: SGHTA, FQGNSA. The variable domain in full, completed from reference TRBV7-2 and TRBJ1-3, reads GAGVSQSPSNKVTEKGKDVELRCDPISGHTALYWYRQSLGQGLEFLIYFQGNSAPDKSGLPSDRFSAERTGGSVSTLTIQRTQQEDSAVYLCASSPGGAGKTLSRNTIYFGEGSWLTVV.

The chain joins TRBV11-2 to TRBJ1-2, with D maybe TRBD1 (5 bases). Between the trimmed V and J ends, which lost 1 base and 2 bases, there was a span of 8 bases. Per the germline V gene, CDR1 is SGHAT and CDR2 is FQNNGV. The CDR3 has 14 amino acids. The CDR3 DNA sequence: TGTGCCAGCAGCTTAGGGACATACAACTATGGCTACACCTTC. It codes for CASSLGTYNYGYTF.

The CDR3 DNA reads TGTGCCAGCAGCATTAGCGGGGCGAACTACGAGCAGTACTTC. Residues: CASSISGANYEQYF. The chain links TRBV7-2 to TRBJ2-7; 8 bases are a match to TRBD2. The CDR3 is 14 residues long. Germline lookup yields CDR1 SGHTA and CDR2 FQGNSA. The junction had 6 bases not matched to a gene; V was cut back by 5 bases and J by 3 bases.

CDR3 loop: CASSIGGFDGYTF. DNA for the CDR3: TGTGCCAGTAGTATAGGGGGATTTGATGGCTACACCTTC. This chain joins TRBV19 and TRBJ1-2, with D unclear. The V gene lost 1 base and the J gene lost 6 bases, with 9 bases spanning the gap. In germline, CDR1 is LNHDA, CDR2 SQIVND (reference sequence). There are 13 residues in the CDR3.

In this sample, this clone turned up a few times. The J gene is TRBJ2-1, the V gene TRBV7-6; 9 bases are shared with TRBD2. V was pared by 5 bases and J by 6 bases, with 20 bases of the junction left unmatched. Germline V gene lookup returns CDR1 SGHVS and CDR2 FNYEAQ. This CDR3 contains 19 residues. The CDR3 sequence: CASSTRGAGGSRGVNEQFF. In DNA form, the CDR3 reads TGTGCCAGCAGCACCCGCGGAGCGGGGGGATCTCGTGGGGTCAATGAGCAGTTCTTC.

This clone was seen only once. V gene TRBV11-1 combines with J gene TRBJ2-3; TRBD2 matches 8 bases. The V segment lost 1 base and the J segment 6 bases; nucleotides outside the gene matches: 9. Germline CDR1 SGHAT, CDR2 FQDESV (reference sequence). The CDR3 runs 16 residues. CDR3 region: CASSLVGTRGTDTQYF. In DNA form, the CDR3 reads TGTGCCAGCAGCTTAGTAGGGACTAGGGGTACGGATACGCAGTATTTT.

The rearrangement uses TRBV5-1 and TRBJ1-4; 9 bases agree with TRBD1. The CDR3 is made up of 16 amino acids. J gave up 8 bases and V 0 bases, and 8 bases lay outside the gene matches. Germline CDR1 reads SGHRS; CDR2 reads YFSETQ. CDR3 coding DNA: TGCGCCAGCAGCTTGGCCAAGACAGGGGGTGGCGAAAAACTGTTTTTT. Its translation is CASSLAKTGGGEKLFF.

The V and J genes are TRBV5-1 and TRBJ1-1, with no clear D. The CDR3 runs to 14 residues. The V end was cut by 1 base, the J end by 5 bases, with 12 bases between. The germline V gene encodes CDR1 SGHRS and CDR2 YFSETQ. CDR3 bases: TGCGCCAGCAGCTTGACCTTGAAGGGTACTGAAGCTTTCTTT. Amino acid sequence: CASSLTLKGTEAFF.

This clone has only one observation. The rearrangement joins TRBV7-9 to TRBJ2-5; perhaps TRBD1 as D (5 bases). This CDR3 region has 13 residues. Germline CDR1 and CDR2: SEHNR and FQNEAQ (reference sequence). With 5 bases removed from V and 5 bases from J, the gap between germline ends came to 12 bases. CDR3 DNA: TGTGCCAGCAGCGGGGCGGCGGAGGAGACCCAGTACTTC. Protein: CASSGAAEETQYF.

A few counts support this clone. The rearrangement links TRBV18 to TRBJ1-1; D is ambiguous. The V gene's germline CDR1 is KGHSH and CDR2 LQKENI. Trimming stripped 6 bases from V and 1 base from J, with 21 bases between. This CDR3 is built from 17 residues. CDR3 in DNA: TGTGCCAGCTCGCCGGGTTCGGCCCTGAATAAGAACACTGAAGCTTTCTTT. It codes for CASSPGSALNKNTEAFF.

V gene TRBV10-1 combines with J gene TRBJ2-3; 7 positions agree with TRBD2. The CDR3 has 15 amino acids. The V gene's germline CDR1 is WNHNN and CDR2 SYGVQD (reference sequence). J lost 3 bases, V lost 9 bases, and 12 bases had no gene match. DNA of the CDR3: TGCGCCAGTCTCAATCGGCGGGGAGGGACAGATACGCAGTATTTT. Encoded protein: CASLNRRGGTDTQYF.

The chain combines TRBV5-4 with TRBJ2-7; no firm D call. Per germline, CDR1 SGHNT and CDR2 YYREEE (reference sequence). The CDR3 totals 14 residues. Trimming stripped 0 bases from V and 1 base from J, with 8 bases between. The CDR3 DNA reads TGTGCCAGCAGCTTGGAAGGACGTTCCTACGAGCAGTACTTC. This sequence encodes CASSLEGRSYEQYF.

J is TRBJ1-1 and V is TRBV25-1; 8 bases align to TRBD1. Per the germline V gene, CDR1 is MGHDK and CDR2 is SYGVNS. The CDR3 spans 18 residues. The J segment lost 3 bases and the V segment lost 6 bases, leaving 18 bases of the junction unmatched. The CDR3 here is CASRKTGALVTLDTEAFF. CDR3 DNA: TGTGCCAGCAGAAAGACAGGGGCACTAGTTACTTTGGACACTGAAGCTTTCTTT.

This clone occurred a few times. The chain links TRBV7-9 to TRBJ2-5; 11 nucleotides line up with TRBD1. Germline loops: CDR1 SEHNR, CDR2 FQNEAQ (reference sequence). This CDR3 is built from 15 residues. Trimming took 5 bases from V and 4 from J; bases not matched to a gene: 6. CDR3 in DNA: TGTGCCAGCAGCCCGTGGACAGGGGGCGTAGAGACCCAGTACTTC. It encodes CASSPWTGGVETQYF.

The chain combines TRBV6-1 with TRBJ2-1; 7 bases match TRBD1. Germline assignment: CDR1 MNHNS and CDR2 SASEGT. The CDR3 runs to 13 residues. With 5 bases clipped from V and 10 bases from J, the junction kept 8 bases outside the gene matches. The CDR3 DNA reads TGTGCCAGCAGTTGGGACAGTTCGGGCGAGCAGTTCTTC. Translated: CASSWDSSGEQFF.

V usage is TRBV18 and J usage is TRBJ1-2; 7 positions match TRBD1. The V and J ends lost 3 bases and 2 bases, in that order; junction bases with no gene match: 3. The CDR3 has 14 residues. The germline V gene encodes CDR1 KGHSH and CDR2 LQKENI. CDR3 protein: CASSPATGNYGYTF. CDR3 sequence (DNA): TGTGCCAGCTCACCCGCGACAGGGAACTATGGCTACACCTTC.

The chain joins TRBV5-6 to TRBJ1-1; TRBD1 might be the D (5 bases). The CDR3 runs 15 residues. V lost 6 bases and J 1 base, leaving 16 bases between the germline ends. Germline CDR1 reads SGHDT; CDR2 reads YYEEEE. The CDR3: CASTFGKGANTEAFF. DNA of the CDR3: TGTGCCAGCACCTTTGGGAAAGGGGCGAACACTGAAGCTTTCTTT.

The rearrangement uses TRBV6-6 and TRBJ2-7; TRBD1 or TRBD2 may be the D gene (6 bases each). From germline, CDR1 is MNHNY and CDR2 SVGAGI (reference sequence). Trimming took 6 bases from V and 0 from J, leaving 15 bases between them. The CDR3 contains 15 residues. In DNA, the CDR3 is TGTGCCAGCAGCGCCGCTAAGGGGGGCTCCTACGAGCAGTACTTC. Translating gives CASSAAKGGSYEQYF.

The rearrangement uses TRBV25-1 and TRBJ2-5; 10 bases are a match to TRBD2. V was pared by 10 bases and J by 4 bases, with 3 bases of the junction left unmatched. This CDR3 is built from 12 residues. Germline CDR1 reads MGHDK; CDR2 reads SYGVNS. CDR3 residues: CATGLAAETQYF. The CDR3 DNA is TGTGCCACCGGACTAGCGGCAGAGACCCAGTACTTC.

This clone has a single count. The chain links TRBV6-6 to TRBJ2-2; D may be TRBD1 (7 bases). The V and J ends lost 4 bases and 3 bases respectively, with 12 bases between them. Germline lookup yields CDR1 MNHNY and CDR2 SVGAGI (reference sequence). The CDR3 loop spans 15 amino acids. CDR3 amino acids: CASSLEGQYTGELFF. CDR3 sequence (DNA): TGTGCCAGCAGTTTGGAGGGACAGTACACCGGGGAGCTGTTTTTT.

This CDR3 reads CASKTGAGNTEAFF. CDR3 coding DNA: TGTGCCAGCAAGACAGGGGCGGGGAACACTGAAGCTTTCTTT. The chain recombines TRBV6-5 with TRBJ1-1; 8 bases are shared with TRBD1. Trimming at V came to 7 bases and at J to 1 base, leaving 5 bases not matched to a gene. Germline CDR1 is MNHEY and CDR2 is SVGAGI. The CDR3 runs to 14 residues.

The rearrangement uses TRBV5-6 and TRBJ2-6; D unclear. V lost 0 bases and J 1 base, leaving 8 bases between the germline ends. The CDR3 is made up of 16 amino acids. The germline gives CDR1 SGHDT, CDR2 YYEEEE. CDR3 sequence: CASSLVWGSGANVLTF. DNA for the CDR3: TGTGCCAGCAGCTTGGTATGGGGATCTGGGGCCAACGTCCTGACTTTC.

This clone was observed a few times. The same CDR3 arises from other DNA sequences in this sample as well. The chain uses TRBV18 and TRBJ1-1; 12 nucleotides line up with TRBD1. The V gene's germline CDR1 is KGHSH and CDR2 LQKENI. V lost 3 bases to trimming and J lost 5 bases; unmatched junction nucleotides: 4. The CDR3 is 15 amino acids. CDR3 residues: CASSPGQGAGTEAFF. The CDR3 bases are TGTGCCAGCTCACCGGGACAGGGGGCCGGAACTGAAGCTTTCTTT.

Comment on this clone: This CDR3 is also generated by other DNA sequences in the sample. The chain recombines TRBV6-5 with TRBJ2-3; TRBD2 agrees at 15 bases. Germline V gene lookup returns CDR1 MNHEY and CDR2 SVGAGI. After removal of 2 bases from V and 4 bases from J, the junction contained 1 base not matched to a gene. The CDR3 consists of 16 residues. The CDR3 DNA reads TGTGCCAGCAGTTACGGACTAGCGGGGGGGCCAGATACGCAGTATTTT. It encodes CASSYGLAGGPDTQYF.